This TCR beta chain emerged from a study of PD-1 blockade in classical Hodgkin lymphoma. This clone was seen a handful of times. Each patient experienced a relapse that followed autologous stem cell transplantation, and brentuximab vedotin exposure varied. Clones were read by immunoSEQ multiplex PCR, and TCRdb kept only the in-frame ones, dropping some. The table lists under 65,000 clones, approximately 90% of them singletons. V lost 0 bases and J lost 4, with 7 bases in between. The CDR3 has 13 residues. Germline CDR1 SGHRS, CDR2 YFSETQ. The chain employs TRBV5-1 and TRBJ1-2; D call uncertain. Source: peripheral blood mononuclear cells (PBMCs), taken at baseline. This clonotype originated in a human donor with classical Hodgkin lymphoma. The CDR3, as DNA: TGCGCCAGCAGCTTGGTGGGATCCTATGGCTACACCTTC. This codes for CASSLVGSYGYTF.